The rows below give T cell receptor beta chains drawn from one sample of a study of T-cell reconstitution after alpha-beta-depleted transplantation in children. TCRdb recomputed calls from the PCR reads with MiXCR, one row per CDR3 protein. This table holds approximately 520,000 distinct CDR3 sequences, over 10% found once. The sample was PBMCs, mostly from graft donor cells, taken 180 days after TCRalphabeta/CD19-depleted stem cell transplant. The receptors come from a female patient aged 2-15 years who had a stem cell transplant for aplastic anemia, so the T cells may come from the graft donor. Each CDR3 is given without its conserved first and last residue.

V gene	CDR3 protein
TRBV29-1	SVESWGNTGELF
TRBV27	ASSRRGTGVGYT
TRBV30	AWSPNPGLRHEKLF
TRBV5-1	ASSLVVGHEQF
TRBV24-1	ATSDPHPSDTQY
TRBV5-1	ASSWGTGINEQF
TRBV4-3	ASSPRGRNSGANVLT
TRBV14	ASSQGQARGETQY
TRBV4-3	ASSQVVTTDTQY
TRBV12-3/TRBV12-4	ASSFAPGQLYGYT
TRBV6-6	ASSYSRFGELF
TRBV15	ATSRGFGKIKNTEAF
TRBV14	ASSQDLRRIEAF
TRBV20-1	SARAPGQGNYGYT
TRBV29-1	SVPRGLAGITGELF
TRBV29-1	SVEDLRRHSGRGANTGELF
TRBV29-1	SVDRGRGSVKTQY
TRBV5-1	ASSLEWNTGELF
TRBV4-3	ASSPIAGVAYNEQF
TRBV23-1	ASSQRLGGETQY
TRBV4-3	ASSQEARFSYEQY
TRBV12-3/TRBV12-4	ASTSRGGYT
TRBV5-6	ASSYRGPTNTGELF
TRBV4-1	ASSQSLARPWGDTGELF
TRBV7-6	ASSPPGTYRAHEQY
TRBV7-2	ASSNQPSGYTGELF
TRBV12-3/TRBV12-4	ASSLAAYEQY
TRBV5-1	ASNPHWGSYEQY
TRBV12-3/TRBV12-4	ASTQGAGQPQH
TRBV18	ASSQQGAQSNYGYT
TRBV7-9	ASSLVPLGGERNEQF
TRBV28	ASRGRKSNTEAF
TRBV28	ASSPAGTGIYNEQF
TRBV9	ASSVVGSYNEQF
TRBV20-1	SATVRGTDTQY
TRBV4-1	ASRPSGRDNEQF
TRBV5-4	ASSLEGSYYEQY
TRBV6-4	ASSQGQAPNTGELF
TRBV7-2	ASSPRTSGKRKETQY
TRBV2	ASTRGGETQY
TRBV11-3	ASSRGLVGLETQY
TRBV29-1	SAMGVTQY
TRBV5-5	ASSTTGGLAGYNEQF
TRBV18	ASSPQLGEDTEAF
TRBV20-1	SATRGLAGGDTQY
TRBV12-3/TRBV12-4	ASSLMRETYEQY
TRBV7-2	ASSLGTSGENTGELF
TRBV28	ASSWLTAYEQY
TRBV6-5	ASSPWTGDGYT
TRBV28	ASSGQLNQPQH
TRBV25-1	ASSEYRGQSHNEQF
TRBV2	ASSLTSGSRLEQF
TRBV18	ASSPDFRTRGEQY
TRBV12-3/TRBV12-4	ASSQLLTGFSYEQY
TRBV7-9	ASSLDLRTGELF